This TCR beta chain was identified in a study of blood T cell repertoires in COVID-19. Across the study: Some COVID-19 samples were acute and others convalescent; all came from the United States, Italy and Spain. Sources were T cells, B-cell-depleted T cells, or PBMCs; the material itself was cDNA or gDNA.

As handled by the study authors: Reference gene primer amplification gave estimated nucleated cell counts. Here immunoSEQ multiplex PCR was the method, and the copy in TCRdb shows in-frame clones only, minus some. Clone size and the V and J calls come from that table; the DNA yielded D and trimming. The sample gives around 290,000 clones, just over 90% of which show up once; about 2% is in the top ten. The Seattle patients, enrolled during active infection, were followed longitudinally. This CDR3 has 14 residues. With V trimmed by 0 bases and J by 6 bases, 5 bases remained unmatched. Germline V CDR1 and CDR2: SGHRS, YFSETQ.

This chain links TRBV5-1 with TRBJ1-1; TRBD1 matches at 7 bases. The source is a woman aged 25 to 39 with COVID-19, enrolled during active disease. The sample consisted of peripheral blood. The CDR3 region has the DNA TGCGCCAGCAGCTTGGAGGGGGCGACTCCTGAAGCTTTCTTT. It encodes CASSLEGATPEAFF.